This T cell receptor beta chain was observed in a study of shared clonotypes between healthy human individuals (dated by TCRdb to 2019 to 2021). With respect to the entire study: The cohort included a few men and a couple of women between 18 and 49 years of age. Per donor, leukapheresis produced somewhere between about 0.94 and 9 billion PBMCs. Libraries were prepared and TCR repertoires were sequenced by different laboratories using diverse techniques, in order to increase sequencing depth and limit assay-specific biases. Per donor, three plates each were used for CD4 naive and CD4 memory, two for CD8 naive, and one for CD8 memory. The study deeply sequenced blood TCR repertoires of 5 or 6 healthy adults to estimate repertoire size and the extent of clonotype sharing between individuals. The research as a whole found: Naive subsets generally had larger estimated clonotype richness than memory subsets did. Sampling was limited to blood, and TCR repertoires in tissue likely differ from TCR repertoires in blood. Pairwise subsampling led to the expectation that sequencing depth would affect the degree of clonotype sharing among donors. Approximately 4.8% of naive CD4, roughly 3.6% of naive CD8, approximately 2.2% of memory CD4, and 0.4% of memory CD8 clonotypes were shared across a handful of donors. Compared with non-shared clonotypes, clonotypes shared by all four sorted-subset donors had higher generation probabilities. The genetic and exposure-history diversity represented was limited by the small number of donors. Even with the large sequencing depth, rarefaction of the sorted-subset datasets indicated that sequencing was incomplete.

Using the deep immunoSEQ assay, TCR CDR3 regions were amplified from genomic DNA by multiplex PCR. For each cell subset, the extracted genomic DNA was distributed evenly across all wells of several immunoSEQ 96-well plates, and each plate served as one replicate. For sorted subsets, approximately 210 ng of genomic DNA, equivalent to roughly 30,000 T cell genomes, went into each replicate PCR. The purified libraries were quantified using a Qubit 3.0 fluorometer, sized with a Bioanalyzer 2100, and then quantified again using the KAPA Library Quantification kit. Every immunoSEQ 96-well plate was sequenced on a dedicated single-read 150-cycle Illumina NextSeq 550 flow cell. Per the source publication's procedure: Because the immunoSEQ output included only junctional sequences and no quality scores, the filtering could not be the same as the filtering used for full-length reads. To assign V/J genes and CDR3, sequences were annotated against IMGT germline references using PyIR, a Python wrapper for IgBLAST v1.9. Any read was removed if the V/J assignment was weak (E-value above 1e-6), the CDR3 was missing, or the read contained stop codons, out-of-frame junctions, or ambiguous translated residues. A V3J clonotype was defined by an identical inferred V gene, J gene, and CDR3 amino acid sequence. Percentage overlap between repertoires was calculated by dividing the number of shared unique clonotypes by the size of the smaller repertoire. Repertoire richness was assessed with RTK rarefaction, the Chao1 estimator, and Recon v2.1 estimates of unobserved clonotypes. Generation probabilities for all TCRbeta clonotypes obtained by the gDNA method from a handful of donors were computed using OLGA. The source is immuneACCESS, and TCRdb retained only in-frame sequences with V and J called. Part of the clones is not carried over; for the studies checked, unresolved V genes explain less than half of this, and the remainder is unexplained. Clone size and the V and J calls come from that table; the DNA yielded D and trimming. The sample yields some 300,000 clones; more than 60% were counted once. 8% to 13% of the sample is in the top ten clones.

Details on this clone: It has no known antigen specificity. Base qualities are not at hand, and no much larger clone is one base apart.

There are 14 amino acids in the CDR3, from cysteine to phenylalanine inclusive. Kept here is only the CDR3 DNA, which spans 42 bases and is read in frame from base 1. CDR1 SNHLY and CDR2 FYNNEI are derived from the germline V gene. At the junction V is shortened by 6 bases and J by 2 bases, with 12 bases in between. The donors were healthy, HIV-negative adults who had no recently reported acute infections or vaccinations. All donors were Caucasian adults living in Nashville, Tennessee, USA. Magnetic negative selection was used to enrich CD4+ T cells, after which naive cells were positively selected on CD45RA and the negative fraction became the memory subset. Blood was obtained by leukapheresis, after which PBMCs were separated by Ficoll-Histopaque density gradient centrifugation and cryopreserved in liquid nitrogen vapor phase. Analytical flow cytometry was used to check the purity and quantity of every magnetically sorted T cell population. From each sorted fraction, genomic DNA was isolated and quantified by UV absorbance on a Nanodrop 2000c.

The sequence was collected from a man under 40 in good health. Sequencing input: memory CD4+ T cells sorted from blood. In light of the paper, this sample's cell subset or site label describes: CD45RA-negative fraction. The chain was built from TRBV2 and TRBJ2-3, with no confident D gene call. The CDR3 has the sequence CASSDFYFTDTQYF. The nucleotide sequence reads TGTGCCAGCAGCGATTTTTATTTCACAGATACGCAGTATTTT.